The clone carrying this T cell receptor (beta chain) was recorded a few times. The antigen is undetermined. TCR alpha and TCR beta cDNA libraries with sample barcodes and UMIs came from 5'RACE using constant-segment primers. TCRdb fed the 5' RACE reads into MiXCR, producing one record per CDR3 protein. The table includes 200,000 to 250,000 distinct CDR3 sequences, 7.5% to 10% detected once. This specimen comes from a study of T-cell memory formation after mild COVID-19. Findings and limits, study-wide: The study detected some responding clones in pre-infection memory, suggesting cross-reactive memory joined. Among clones peaking at day 37 in the second wave, SARS-CoV-2 specificity remained unconfirmed. CM and EM subsets held most contracting CD4+ clones; EMRA held CD8+ ones.

This CDR3 has 15 residues. V was clipped by 0 bases and J by 4 bases, with 15 bases between them. CDR1 DFQATT and CDR2 SNEGSKA come from the germline V gene (reference sequence). This chain connects TRBV20-1 to TRBJ1-2, with D possibly TRBD1 on 5 matching bases. Sequencing used PBMCs or a T cell subset sorted from them (not recorded which). This clonotype was obtained from a man in his late teens or twenties who had mild COVID-19 (a few samples of this study predate the infection). Cell type and time point are not known. The CDR3 sequence: CSARDYSGDLYGYTF. For the CDR3, the DNA is TGCAGTGCTAGAGACTACTCGGGGGACCTCTATGGCTACACCTTC.